A single sample gave rise to the 20 T cell receptor beta chains below, sequenced in a study of T cell repertoires in ileal Crohn's disease. Noted time point: inflamed ileum from the surgical specimen. TCRdb's copy holds only in-frame clones and misses some; the assay was immunoSEQ multiplex PCR. Of about 2,000 clones in the sample, roughly 93% were seen once. Sequenced: ileal tissue. The origin of the receptors is an adult with Crohn's disease.

Worth noting for this clone: The junction differs from germline at one of its ends, possibly a read error. The chain links TRBV7-7 to TRBJ2-5; 9 nucleotides match TRBD1. Germline values: CDR1 SSHAT, CDR2 FNYEAQ (reference sequence). The CDR3 contains 14 residues. The CDR3 sequence: CASSPGQGGETQYF. The CDR3 nucleotides read TGTGCTAGCAGCCCGGGACAGGGTGGGGAGACCCAGTACTTC.

In DNA form, the CDR3 reads TGTGCCAGTAGAGTAGGGGCCGGGGCCAACGTCCTGACTTTC. This sequence encodes CASRVGAGANVLTF. The rearrangement links TRBV19 to TRBJ2-6; weak D call: TRBD1 (5 bases). The germline gives CDR1 LNHDA, CDR2 SQIVND (reference sequence). The CDR3 is 14 residues long. The ends were cut back, 6 bases at V and 4 bases at J, with 10 bases in the middle. Complete variable domain (other parts from reference TRBV19 and TRBJ2-6): DGGITQSPKYLFRKEGQNVTLSCEQNLNHDAMYWYRQDPGQGLRLIYYSQIVNDFQKGDIAEGYSVSREKKESFPLTVTSAQKNPTAFYLCASRVGAGANVLTFGAGSRLTVL.

The V gene is TRBV6-1, the J gene TRBJ2-6; 7 bases agree with TRBD1. J gave up 2 bases and V 5 bases, and 3 bases lay outside the gene matches. CDR1 is MNHNS and CDR2 is SASEGT in the germline V gene. The CDR3 is 15 amino acids. CDR3 coding DNA: TGTGCCAGCAGTTTAACAGGGGCTGGGGCCAACGTCCTGACTTTC. Its translation: CASSLTGAGANVLTF.

The chain has TRBV5-1 and TRBJ2-5, with TRBD2 matching over 7 bases. The germline gives CDR1 SGHRS, CDR2 YFSETQ. The V gene end was trimmed by 0 bases and the J gene end by 3 bases; junction bases not matched to a gene: 14. This CDR3 has 18 residues. CDR3 loop: CASSLGGTTISLKETQYF. DNA for the CDR3: TGCGCCAGCAGCTTGGGTGGGACTACCATAAGCCTTAAAGAGACCCAGTACTTC.

This chain connects TRBV13 to TRBJ2-1; D might be TRBD1 or TRBD2, each matching 5 bases. CDR3 length equals 14 residues. V dropped 4 bases and J dropped 7 bases, with 14 bases sitting between them. Germline V lookup: CDR1 PRHDT, CDR2 FYEKMQ (reference sequence). CDR3 amino acids: CASSSGTIKNEQFF. The CDR3 bases are TGTGCCAGCAGCTCCGGGACCATCAAGAATGAGCAGTTCTTC.

A single count supports this clone. This sequence joins TRBV2 and TRBJ1-4; D gene uncertain. Germline CDR1 reads SNHLY; CDR2 reads FYNNEI. Trimming stripped 9 bases from V and 4 bases from J, with 12 bases between. This CDR3 comprises 13 residues. The DNA for the CDR3 is TGTGCCAGTATCCGGGAGCTTAATGAAAAACTGTTTTTT. It specifies CASIRELNEKLFF.

The V and J genes are TRBV29-1 and TRBJ1-1, with D unresolved. Germline V gives CDR1 SQVTM, CDR2 ANQGSEA. CDR3 size: 13 residues. V was clipped by 6 bases and J by 3 bases, with 14 bases between them. CDR3 DNA: TGCAGCGTATCCGAAGCCTCCCACACTGAAGCTTTCTTT. Residues: CSVSEASHTEAFF.

This clone has just one count. The CDR3 DNA reads TGTGCCAGCAGCTCCGAATCTCGAGATTCCCAGTACTTC. Translation: CASSSESRDSQYF. The chain employs TRBV11-3 and TRBJ2-5, with unresolved D. Trimming removed 4 bases from V and 9 bases from J, with 15 bases in between. CDR1 is SGHNT and CDR2 is YENEEA in the germline V gene. The CDR3 totals 13 residues.

The J gene is TRBJ2-1, the V gene TRBV7-9; TRBD2 aligns across 7 bases. The CDR3 is 14 amino acids. The V segment lost 3 bases and the J segment 15 bases; nucleotides outside the gene matches: 14. Germline loops: CDR1 SEHNR, CDR2 FQNEAQ (reference sequence). CDR3 residues: CASSFTAERDPRFF. The CDR3 DNA sequence: TGTGCCAGCAGCTTCACGGCCGAGCGGGACCCGCGGTTCTTC.

The CDR3 reads CAWSPATEAFF. CDR3 bases: TGTGCCTGGAGCCCCGCCACTGAAGCTTTCTTT. The V and J genes are TRBV30 and TRBJ1-1; D unclear. The V and J ends lost 3 bases and 4 bases respectively, with 6 bases between them. CDR1 and CDR2 (germline): GTSNPN, SVGIG (reference sequence). CDR3 length: 11 amino acids.

The chain recombines TRBV2 with TRBJ1-1, with 7 bases identical to TRBD1. In germline, CDR1 is SNHLY, CDR2 FYNNEI. V was pared by 6 bases and J by 8 bases, with 15 bases of the junction left unmatched. The CDR3 has 15 amino acids. The CDR3 nucleotides are TGTGCCAGCAGGGTCTCGACAGGGTTAATGGGGGAAGCTTTCTTT. Translating it yields CASRVSTGLMGEAFF.

The rearrangement links TRBV19 to TRBJ1-3, with unresolved D. Trimming pared 1 base from V and 0 bases from J, leaving 7 bases between. The CDR3 extends over 15 amino acids. Germline-derived CDR1 and CDR2 are LNHDA and SQIVND (reference sequence). The CDR3 bases are TGTGCCAGTAGTATAGCAGCCCGCTCTGGAAACACCATATATTTT. Its protein product is CASSIAARSGNTIYF.

The CDR3 protein is CASSLGGPTDTQYF. In DNA, the CDR3 is TGTGCCAGCAGTTTGGGGGGGCCCACAGATACGCAGTATTTT. The chain employs TRBV28 and TRBJ2-3, with D maybe TRBD2 (7 bases). CDR1 is MDHEN, CDR2 SYDVKM, per germline. V was pared by 3 bases and J by 2 bases, with 9 bases between. CDR3 length equals 14 residues.

V usage is TRBV11-3 and J usage is TRBJ1-1, with D uncertain. The CDR3 is 17 amino acids. Per germline, CDR1 SGHNT and CDR2 YENEEA. With 1 base removed from V and 1 base from J, the gap between germline ends came to 16 bases. The CDR3 sequence is CASSLAFFGPSNTEAFF. In nucleotides, the CDR3 is TGTGCCAGCAGCTTAGCTTTTTTCGGACCATCGAACACTGAAGCTTTCTTT. The full variable domain, in which reference TRBV11-3 and TRBJ1-1 provide the parts outside the CDR3, is EAGVVQSPRYKIIEKKQPVAFWCNPISGHNTLYWYLQNLGQGPELLIRYENEEAVDDSQLPKDRFSAERLKGVDSTLKIQPAELGDSAVYLCASSLAFFGPSNTEAFFGQGTRLTVV.

The V call is TRBV6-6, the J call TRBJ1-1, with 10 bases aligning to TRBD1. The CDR3 is made up of 16 amino acids. Germline CDR1 is MNHNY and CDR2 is SVGAGI (reference sequence). J was trimmed by 5 bases and V by 5 bases; bases with no gene match: 11. The CDR3 here is CASSLTGGPMRTEAFF. As DNA, the CDR3 is TGTGCCAGCAGTCTGACAGGGGGCCCGATGAGGACTGAAGCTTTCTTT.

This chain links TRBV7-8 with TRBJ2-7; D possibly matches TRBD1 or TRBD2 (5 bases each). Germline CDR1 SGHVS, CDR2 FQNEAQ. CDR3 length: 19 amino acids. V gave up 4 bases and J gave up 2 bases, with 27 bases separating them. The CDR3, as DNA: TGTGCCAGCAGCTCCACTTCAAACCCTGGGACGTACGTACCCTACGAGCAGTACTTC. This codes for CASSSTSNPGTYVPYEQYF.

This chain connects TRBV11-3 to TRBJ1-2; D possibly corresponds to TRBD1 (6 bases). This CDR3 has 14 residues. The germline V and J ends were trimmed by 3 bases and 8 bases, with 16 bases remaining between them. The germline CDR1 and CDR2 sequences are SGHNT and YENEEA. CDR3 sequence: CASSLAPIGGGYTF. The CDR3 DNA follows: TGTGCCAGCAGCTTGGCCCCGATTGGGGGCGGCTACACCTTC.

The chain links TRBV7-3 to TRBJ2-2; TRBD2 aligns across 10 bases. The CDR3 has 15 amino acids. J gave up 6 bases and V 7 bases, and 8 bases lay outside the gene matches. CDR1 and CDR2 (germline): SGHTA, FQGTGA. The CDR3 spells CASNQGGLASGELFF. CDR3 DNA: TGTGCCAGCAACCAGGGGGGACTAGCGTCCGGGGAGCTGTTTTTT. Looking up the rest from reference TRBV7-3 and TRBJ2-2 gives the full variable domain: GAGVSQTPSNKVTEKGKYVELRCDPISGHTALYWYRQSLGQGPEFLIYFQGTGAADDSGLPNDRFFAVRPEGSVSTLKIQRTERGDSAVYLCASNQGGLASGELFFGEGSRLTVL.

This clone is a singleton in its sample. The rearrangement joins TRBV7-2 to TRBJ2-2, with a possible D match to TRBD1 (6 bases). CDR1 is SGHTA, CDR2 FQGNSA, per germline. CDR3 size: 15 residues. The germline V and J ends were trimmed by 3 bases and 2 bases, with 10 bases remaining between them. The CDR3 DNA reads TGTGCCAGCAGCTTCTCAGGGGCCAACACCGGGGAGCTGTTTTTT. Its translation is CASSFSGANTGELFF.

This rearrangement joins TRBV11-3 to TRBJ2-5, with a tentative D call TRBD1 (6 bases). Germline V CDR1 and CDR2: SGHNT, YENEEA. The CDR3 consists of 14 residues. Trimming pared 4 bases from V and 2 bases from J, leaving 11 bases between. CDR3 nucleotides: TGTGCCAGCAGCTCTATAGACAGGCAAGAGACCCAGTACTTC. Encoded protein: CASSSIDRQETQYF.